This TCR beta chain emerged from a study of blood T cell repertoires in COVID-19. Looking at the study overall: Samples representing acute and convalescent COVID-19 were sourced from the United States, Italy and Spain. PBMCs, B-cell-depleted T cells, or T cells were the source of the cDNA or gDNA that made up the material.

In the original workflow: The authors estimated nucleated cell counts from reference gene primer amplification. Sequenced by immunoSEQ multiplex PCR; TCRdb stores in-frame clones only, minus some. V, J and clone size derive from that table, while D and trimming were established from the DNA sequence. The profile shows roughly 120,000 clones, roughly nine tenths of them singletons. Trimming cost V 2 bases and J 0 bases, with 5 bases left between them. The germline gives CDR1 KGHSH, CDR2 LQKENI. The CDR3 spans 15 residues. This clone appeared once. The chain links TRBV18 to TRBJ1-6, with D possibly matching TRBD1 (5 bases). The sequencing input was peripheral blood. The sequence derives from a human donor in a cohort sampled during active COVID-19. This CDR3 reads CASSPDSSYNSPLHF. The DNA for the CDR3 is TGTGCCAGCTCACCAGACAGCTCCTATAATTCACCCCTCCACTTT. Full variable domain (remainder filled in from reference TRBV18 and TRBJ1-6): NAGVMQNPRHLVRRRGQEARLRCSPMKGHSHVYWYRQLPEEGLKFMVYLQKENIIDESGMPKERFSAEFPKEGPSILRIQQVVRGDSAAYFCASSPDSSYNSPLHFGNGTRLTVT.